Each of the 21 T cell receptor beta chains below was sequenced from the same sample in a study of early T cells in non-severe SARS-CoV-2 infection. One entry per CDR3 protein, called by TCRdb with MiXCR from the 5' RACE reads. The sample includes 65,000 to 85,000 distinct CDR3 sequences, roughly 12% seen only once; the top ten take approximately 1.1%. Material: whole blood. The receptor set was obtained from an adult who was a healthcare worker with PCR-confirmed SARS-CoV-2 infection or an uninfected control (not recorded which).

Many counts were recorded for this clonotype. This rearrangement joins TRBV6-4 to TRBJ1-2, with D possibly being TRBD1 (5 bases). This CDR3 region has 13 residues. V lost 3 bases, J lost 6 bases, and 11 bases lay in between. Germline values: CDR1 MRHNA, CDR2 SNTAGT. The CDR3 sequence: CASSESQGNGYTF. The DNA of the CDR3 is TGTGCCAGCAGTGAGAGCCAGGGAAATGGCTACACCTTC.

The V call is TRBV7-8, the J call TRBJ1-5, with D perhaps matching TRBD1 (6 bases). Trimming pared 7 bases from V and 2 bases from J, leaving 9 bases between. Per the germline V gene, CDR1 is SGHVS and CDR2 is FQNEAQ. This CDR3 comprises 13 residues. This CDR3 reads CASKKGGNQPQHF. The CDR3 nucleotides read TGTGCCAGCAAGAAGGGGGGCAATCAGCCCCAGCATTTT.

A few counts support this clonotype. The CDR3 DNA follows: TGTGCCAGCAGCTCCAGCGGCACGGAGACCCAGTACTTC. This gives the protein CASSSSGTETQYF. V is TRBV11-2 and J is TRBJ2-5; perhaps TRBD2 as D (5 bases). The CDR3 spans 13 residues. Trimming cost V 4 bases and J 5 bases, with 11 bases left between them. Germline CDR1 SGHAT, CDR2 FQNNGV. The full variable domain, rest sourced from reference TRBV11-2 and TRBJ2-5, is EAGVAQSPRYKIIEKRQSVAFWCNPISGHATLYWYQQILGQGPKLLIQFQNNGVVDDSQLPKDRFSAERLKGVDSTLKIQPAKLEDSAVYLCASSSSGTETQYFGPGTRLLVL.

The J gene is TRBJ2-5, the V gene TRBV6-2 or TRBV6-3; weak D call: TRBD2 (6 bases). Trimming took 1 base from V and 2 from J, leaving 11 bases between them. The CDR3 extends over 15 amino acids. Per germline, CDR1 MNHEY and CDR2 SVGEGT. CDR3 nucleotides: TGTGCCAGCAGTTACTGGTCTAGCGTACAAGAGACCCAGTACTTC. Protein: CASSYWSSVQETQYF.

The chain couples TRBV12-3 or TRBV12-4 to TRBJ1-1, with D unresolved. Trimming cost V 6 bases and J 4 bases, with 12 bases left between them. CDR3 size: 13 residues. The CDR3 coding sequence is TGTGCCAGCAGCTATAGGGCAAGCACTGAAGCTTTCTTT. Protein product: CASSYRASTEAFF.

The sample holds many counts of this clonotype. This chain uses TRBV6-2 or TRBV6-3 with TRBJ1-1, with D unclear. The CDR3 contains 14 residues. Deletions cut 5 bases from V and 1 base from J, with 11 bases between. CDR1 MNHEY and CDR2 SVGEGT come from the germline V gene. The CDR3 coding sequence is TGTGCCAGCAGTACAGCTATGAGGAACACTGAAGCTTTCTTT. Translation gives CASSTAMRNTEAFF.

The chain uses TRBV9 and TRBJ2-5; the match to TRBD2 covers 11 bases. With 4 bases clipped from V and 3 bases from J, the junction kept 5 bases outside the gene matches. The length of the CDR3 is 15 residues. CDR1 is SGDLS and CDR2 is YYNGEE in the germline V gene. CDR3 protein: CASSLPTSGEETQYF. The CDR3 DNA follows: TGTGCCAGCAGCCTTCCGACTAGCGGGGAAGAGACCCAGTACTTC.

This clonotype was detected a few times. The chain combines TRBV6-2 or TRBV6-3 with TRBJ2-1; 7 bases agree with TRBD1. The V and J ends lost 4 bases and 9 bases, in that order; junction bases with no gene match: 6. The CDR3 runs to 13 residues. CDR1 and CDR2 from the germline V gene are MNHEY and SVGEGT. The chain's CDR3 is CASSSSRGTEQFF. The CDR3 coding sequence is TGTGCCAGCAGTTCCTCCAGGGGGACTGAGCAGTTCTTC.

A word on this clonotype: It is likely a read error, because the conserved phenylalanine at the end of the CDR3 is missing. The chain uses TRBV27 and TRBJ2-3; D is uncertain. CDR1 MNHEY and CDR2 SMNVEV come from the germline V gene (reference sequence). The germline V and J ends were trimmed by 2 bases and 1 base, with 4 bases remaining between them. The CDR3 is made up of 13 amino acids. CDR3 loop: CASSLRGTDTQYS. The CDR3 region has the DNA TGTGCCAGCAGTTTAAGGGGCACAGATACGCAGTATTCT.

This clonotype was seen a few times. The chain employs TRBV28 and TRBJ1-2; TRBD1 is a possible D gene (5 bases). The V end was cut by 9 bases, the J end by 10 bases, with 12 bases between. The CDR3 extends over 10 amino acids. Germline V gene lookup returns CDR1 MDHEN and CDR2 SYDVKM. The CDR3 DNA sequence: TGTGCCAGTGCCGCCAGGGCCTACACCTTC. Its translation is CASAARAYTF.

Only a few counts were recorded for this clonotype. V is TRBV19 and J is TRBJ1-2, with D unclear. Trimming stripped 1 base from V and 8 bases from J, with 23 bases between. Looked up from germline, CDR1 is LNHDA and CDR2 is SQIVND (reference sequence). The CDR3 runs 17 residues. This chain's CDR3 is CASSIAIGEKYMDGYTF. The CDR3 nucleotides read TGTGCCAGTAGTATAGCTATCGGAGAAAAGTATATGGACGGCTACACCTTC.

The V and J genes are TRBV10-3 and TRBJ2-2, with a possible D match to TRBD2 (5 bases). Germline loops: CDR1 ENHRY, CDR2 SYGVKD. Trimming stripped 3 bases from V and 2 bases from J, with 10 bases between. CDR3 length equals 15 residues. CDR3 amino acids: CAISERRTNTGELFF. For the CDR3, the DNA is TGTGCCATCAGTGAAAGACGGACTAACACCGGGGAGCTGTTTTTT.

This clonotype showed up just a few times. The rearrangement joins TRBV19 to TRBJ1-2; tentative D call: TRBD1 (5 bases). Trimming removed 5 bases from V and 5 bases from J, with 15 bases in between. Germline CDR1 and CDR2: LNHDA and SQIVND (reference sequence). This CDR3 is built from 14 residues. CDR3 bases: TGTGCCAGTAGTTACTCGACAGATCTTTATGGCTACACCTTC. As protein: CASSYSTDLYGYTF. The full variable domain, with the rest looked up from reference TRBV19 and TRBJ1-2, is DGGITQSPKYLFRKEGQNVTLSCEQNLNHDAMYWYRQDPGQGLRLIYYSQIVNDFQKGDIAEGYSVSREKKESFPLTVTSAQKNPTAFYLCASSYSTDLYGYTFGSGTRLTVV.

Comments on this clonotype: Lacking the conserved final phenylalanine or tryptophan, this CDR3 likely reflects a read error. The genes are TRBV29-1 and TRBJ2-2; 10 positions agree with TRBD1. V lost 4 bases to trimming and J lost 5 bases; unmatched junction nucleotides: 1. This CDR3 is built from 13 residues. Germline assignment: CDR1 SQVTM and CDR2 ANQGSEA. CDR3 nucleotides: TGCAGCGTTGGGACAGGGGGAACCGGGGAGCTGTTTTCT. This gives the protein CSVGTGGTGELFS.

This clonotype was picked up many times. The V call is TRBV6-6, the J call TRBJ2-3, with D maybe TRBD2 (6 bases). This CDR3 is built from 17 residues. Trimming took 0 bases from V and 4 from J, leaving 17 bases between them. Germline CDR1 reads MNHNY; CDR2 reads SVGAGI (reference sequence). The CDR3 DNA sequence: TGTGCCAGCAGTTACTCGAGCGGCGGGGCTGCGCCAGATACGCAGTATTTT. This translates into CASSYSSGGAAPDTQYF.

This clonotype was found a few times. The CDR3 sequence: CASSRYGTVEETQYF. For the CDR3, the DNA is TGTGCCAGCAGTAGATACGGGACGGTCGAAGAGACCCAGTACTTC. The rearrangement uses TRBV27 and TRBJ2-5, with D perhaps matching TRBD1 or TRBD2 (5 bases each). V shed 5 bases and J shed 3 bases, with 16 bases lying between them. The germline V gene has CDR1 MNHEY and CDR2 SMNVEV (reference sequence). The CDR3 has 15 amino acids.

The chain combines TRBV24-1 with TRBJ2-7, with 7 bases identical to TRBD1. J lost 3 bases, V lost 3 bases, and 4 bases had no gene match. Germline values: CDR1 KGHDR, CDR2 SFDVKD. The CDR3 length is 14 residues. The chain's CDR3 is CATSDPDRSYEQYF. Here the CDR3 DNA reads TGTGCCACCAGTGATCCGGACAGGAGCTACGAGCAGTACTTC.

This clonotype occurred many times. The genes are TRBV5-1 and TRBJ1-6, with 7 bases lining up with TRBD1. J lost 5 bases, V lost 4 bases, and 15 bases had no gene match. Germline V lookup: CDR1 SGHRS, CDR2 YFSETQ. This CDR3 is built from 18 residues. This chain's CDR3 is CASSASHGTAANNSPLHF. The CDR3 coding sequence is TGCGCCAGCAGCGCGTCTCACGGGACAGCGGCCAATAATTCACCCCTCCACTTT.

This clonotype was counted ten times or more. The rearrangement uses TRBV6-1 and TRBJ1-1, with 10 nucleotides matching TRBD1. This CDR3 comprises 14 residues. CDR1 and CDR2 (germline): MNHNS, SASEGT. V lost 5 bases and J lost 12; bases outside the gene matches: 12. The CDR3 protein is CASSLGQGTKMTFF. In DNA, the CDR3 is TGTGCCAGCAGTCTGGGACAGGGGACGAAGATGACTTTCTTT.

This clonotype was seen repeatedly, ten times or more. CDR3 protein: CASSYPLAGEETQYF. In DNA, the CDR3 is TGTGCCAGCAGCTATCCTTTAGCGGGAGAAGAGACCCAGTACTTC. This rearrangement joins TRBV7-9 to TRBJ2-5, with TRBD2 identical over 9 bases. Germline CDR1 and CDR2: SEHNR and FQNEAQ (reference sequence). V lost 4 bases to trimming and J lost 3 bases; unmatched junction nucleotides: 6. CDR3 length equals 15 residues.

This clonotype was counted ten times or more. The CDR3, as DNA: TGTGCCAGCACCGACAGGAGCTCCTACGAGCAGTACTTC. This gives the protein CASTDRSSYEQYF. The chain is built from TRBV2 and TRBJ2-7; a possible D gene is TRBD1 (6 bases). Germline-derived CDR1 and CDR2 are SNHLY and FYNNEI. The CDR3 covers 13 residues. Trimming cost V 7 bases and J 0 bases, with 10 bases left between them.